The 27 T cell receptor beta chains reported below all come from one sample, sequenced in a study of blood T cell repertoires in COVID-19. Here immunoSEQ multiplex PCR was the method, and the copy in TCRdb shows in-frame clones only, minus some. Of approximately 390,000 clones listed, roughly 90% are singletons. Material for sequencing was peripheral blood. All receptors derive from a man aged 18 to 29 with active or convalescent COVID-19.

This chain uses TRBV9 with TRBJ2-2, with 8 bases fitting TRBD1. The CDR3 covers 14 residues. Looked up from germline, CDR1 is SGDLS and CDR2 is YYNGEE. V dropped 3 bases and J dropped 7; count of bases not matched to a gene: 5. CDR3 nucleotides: TGTGCCAGCAGCGCCAGGGGGCGGGACGGGGAGCTGTTTTTT. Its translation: CASSARGRDGELFF.

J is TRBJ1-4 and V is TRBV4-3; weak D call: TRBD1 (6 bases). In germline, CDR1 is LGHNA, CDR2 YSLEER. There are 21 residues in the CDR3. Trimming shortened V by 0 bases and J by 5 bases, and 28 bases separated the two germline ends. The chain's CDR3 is CASSQDGLRETGNAFNEKLFF. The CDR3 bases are TGCGCCAGCAGCCAAGATGGGTTGAGGGAGACAGGAAATGCGTTCAATGAAAAACTGTTTTTT.

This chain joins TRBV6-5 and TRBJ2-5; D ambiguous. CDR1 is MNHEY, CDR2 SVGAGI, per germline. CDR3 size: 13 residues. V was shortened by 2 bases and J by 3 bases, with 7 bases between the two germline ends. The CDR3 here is CASSYGLKETQYF. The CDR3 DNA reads TGTGCCAGCAGTTACGGCCTGAAAGAGACCCAGTACTTC.

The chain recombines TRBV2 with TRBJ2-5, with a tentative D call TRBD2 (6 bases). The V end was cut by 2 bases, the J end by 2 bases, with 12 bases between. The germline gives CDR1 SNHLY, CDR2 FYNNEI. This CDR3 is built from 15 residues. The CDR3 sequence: CASSEILAGQETQYF. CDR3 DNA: TGTGCCAGCAGTGAAATTCTCGCGGGGCAAGAGACCCAGTACTTC.

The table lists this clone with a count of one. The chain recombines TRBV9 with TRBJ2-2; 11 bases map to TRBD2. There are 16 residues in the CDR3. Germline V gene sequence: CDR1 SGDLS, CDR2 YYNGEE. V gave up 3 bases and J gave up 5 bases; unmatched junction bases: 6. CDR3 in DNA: TGTGCCAGCAGCGCCCATAGCGGGGGGGCTACCGGGGAGCTGTTTTTT. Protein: CASSAHSGGATGELFF.

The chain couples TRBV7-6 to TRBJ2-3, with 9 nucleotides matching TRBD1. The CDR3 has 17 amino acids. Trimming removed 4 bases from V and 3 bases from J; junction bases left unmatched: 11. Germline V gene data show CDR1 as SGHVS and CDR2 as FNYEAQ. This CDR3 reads CASSYNSGTGSTDTQYF. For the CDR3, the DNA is TGTGCCAGCAGCTACAATAGTGGGACAGGGAGTACAGATACGCAGTATTTT.

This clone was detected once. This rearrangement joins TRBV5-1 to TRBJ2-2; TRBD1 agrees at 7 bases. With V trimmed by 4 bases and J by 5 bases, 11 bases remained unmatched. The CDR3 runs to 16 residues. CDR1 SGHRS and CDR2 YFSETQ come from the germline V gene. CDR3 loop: CASSATGSFGTGELFF. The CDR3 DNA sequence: TGCGCCAGCAGCGCGACAGGGAGTTTCGGGACCGGGGAGCTGTTTTTT.

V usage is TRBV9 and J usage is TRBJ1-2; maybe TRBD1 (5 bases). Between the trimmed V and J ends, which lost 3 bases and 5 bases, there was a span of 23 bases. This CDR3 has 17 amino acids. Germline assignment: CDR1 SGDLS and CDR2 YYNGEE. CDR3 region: CASSGEDNPDLRYGYTF. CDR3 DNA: TGTGCCAGCAGCGGTGAGGACAACCCCGACCTTCGGTATGGCTACACCTTC.

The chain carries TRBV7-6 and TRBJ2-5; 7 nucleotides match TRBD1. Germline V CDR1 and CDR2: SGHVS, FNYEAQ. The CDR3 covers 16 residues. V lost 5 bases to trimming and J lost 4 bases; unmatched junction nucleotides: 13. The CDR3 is CASSPGTVFEAETQYF. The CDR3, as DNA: TGTGCCAGCAGCCCCGGGACAGTTTTTGAAGCAGAGACCCAGTACTTC. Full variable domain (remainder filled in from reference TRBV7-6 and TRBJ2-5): GAGVSQSPRYKVTKRGQDVALRCDPISGHVSLYWYRQALGQGPEFLTYFNYEAQQDKSGLPNDRFSAERPEGSISTLTIQRTEQRDSAMYRCASSPGTVFEAETQYFGPGTRLLVL.

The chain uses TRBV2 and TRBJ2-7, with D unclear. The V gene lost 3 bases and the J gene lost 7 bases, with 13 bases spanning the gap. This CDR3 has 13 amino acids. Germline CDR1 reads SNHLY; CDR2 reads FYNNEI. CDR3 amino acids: CASSDWSIGEQYF. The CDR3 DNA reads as TGTGCCAGCAGTGATTGGTCAATCGGGGAGCAGTACTTC.

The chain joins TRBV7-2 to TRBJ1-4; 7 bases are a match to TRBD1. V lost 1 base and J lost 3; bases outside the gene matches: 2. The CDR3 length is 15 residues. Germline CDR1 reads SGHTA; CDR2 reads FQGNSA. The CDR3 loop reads CASSLVQGANEKLFF. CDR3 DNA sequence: TGTGCCAGCAGCTTAGTCCAGGGGGCTAATGAAAAACTGTTTTTT.

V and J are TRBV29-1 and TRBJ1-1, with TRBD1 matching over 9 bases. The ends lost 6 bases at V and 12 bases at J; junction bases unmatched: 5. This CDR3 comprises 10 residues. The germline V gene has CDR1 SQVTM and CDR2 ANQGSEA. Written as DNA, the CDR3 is TGCAGCGTGCCGGGACAGGGCCCTTTCTTT. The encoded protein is CSVPGQGPFF.

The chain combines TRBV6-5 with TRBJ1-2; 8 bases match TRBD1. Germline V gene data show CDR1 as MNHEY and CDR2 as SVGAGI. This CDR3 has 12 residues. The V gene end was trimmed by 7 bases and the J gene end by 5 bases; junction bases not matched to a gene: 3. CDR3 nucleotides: TGTGCCAGCAAGGACAGGGATTATGGCTACACCTTC. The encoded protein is CASKDRDYGYTF.

The CDR3 sequence: CASSIEGAAPGELFF. CDR3 bases: TGTGCCAGCAGCATCGAAGGGGCGGCTCCCGGGGAGCTGTTTTTT. V is TRBV7-3 and J is TRBJ2-2, with a tentative D call TRBD1 (5 bases). This CDR3 comprises 15 residues. Germline V gene sequence: CDR1 SGHTA, CDR2 FQGTGA. V gave up 5 bases and J gave up 6 bases, with 16 bases separating them.

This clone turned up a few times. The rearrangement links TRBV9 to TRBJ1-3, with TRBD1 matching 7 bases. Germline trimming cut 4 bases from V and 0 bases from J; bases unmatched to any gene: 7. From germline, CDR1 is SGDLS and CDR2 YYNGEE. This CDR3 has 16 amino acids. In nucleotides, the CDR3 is TGTGCCAGCAGCAACGGACAGGTTAGCTCTGGAAACACCATATATTTT. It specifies CASSNGQVSSGNTIYF.

CDR3 nucleotide sequence: TGTGCCAGCAGCACCGTAGCGGGGGCGGGCAATGAGCAGTTCTTC. Amino acid sequence: CASSTVAGAGNEQFF. The rearrangement links TRBV7-3 to TRBJ2-1, with 9 bases lining up with TRBD2. CDR1 is SGHTA and CDR2 is FQGTGA in the germline V gene. Germline trimming cut 5 bases from V and 6 bases from J; bases unmatched to any gene: 8. The CDR3 is 15 residues long.

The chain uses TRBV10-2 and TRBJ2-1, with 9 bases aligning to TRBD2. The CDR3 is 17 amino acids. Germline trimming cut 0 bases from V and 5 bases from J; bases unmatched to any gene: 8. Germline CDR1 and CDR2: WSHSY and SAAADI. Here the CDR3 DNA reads TGCGCCAGCAGTGAGTCGATATCTCTAGCGGGGAACAATGAGCAGTTCTTC. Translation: CASSESISLAGNNEQFF.

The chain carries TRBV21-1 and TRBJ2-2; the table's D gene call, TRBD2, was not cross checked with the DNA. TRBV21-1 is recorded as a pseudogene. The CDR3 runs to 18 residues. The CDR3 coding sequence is TGTGCCAGCAGCAAATATCCCGAAATTAGCGGTAACACCGGGGAGCTGTTTTTT. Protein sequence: CASSKYPEISGNTGELFF.

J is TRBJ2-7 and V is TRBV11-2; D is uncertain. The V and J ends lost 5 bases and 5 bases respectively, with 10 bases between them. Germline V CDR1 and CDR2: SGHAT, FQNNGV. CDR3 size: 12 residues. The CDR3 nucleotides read TGTGCCAGCAGCCAAAACAGAAACGAGCAGTACTTC. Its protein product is CASSQNRNEQYF.

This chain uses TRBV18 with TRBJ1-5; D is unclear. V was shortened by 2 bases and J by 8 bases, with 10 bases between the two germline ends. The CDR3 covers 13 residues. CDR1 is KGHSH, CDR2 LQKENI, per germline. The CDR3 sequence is CASSPGLEEPQHF. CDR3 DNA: TGTGCCAGCTCACCAGGGCTGGAAGAGCCCCAGCATTTT.

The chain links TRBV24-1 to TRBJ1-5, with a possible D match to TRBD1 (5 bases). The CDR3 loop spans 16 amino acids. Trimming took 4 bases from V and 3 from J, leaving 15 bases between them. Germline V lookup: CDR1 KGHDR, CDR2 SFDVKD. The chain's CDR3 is CATSDHGRGDNQPQHF. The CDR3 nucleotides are TGTGCCACCAGTGACCACGGGAGGGGAGACAATCAGCCCCAGCATTTT.

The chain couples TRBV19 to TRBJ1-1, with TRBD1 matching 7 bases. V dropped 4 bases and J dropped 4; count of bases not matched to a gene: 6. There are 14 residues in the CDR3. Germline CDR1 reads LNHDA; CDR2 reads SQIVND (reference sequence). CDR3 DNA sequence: TGTGCCAGTAGTACCAGGACAGGAGCCACTGAAGCTTTCTTT. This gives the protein CASSTRTGATEAFF.

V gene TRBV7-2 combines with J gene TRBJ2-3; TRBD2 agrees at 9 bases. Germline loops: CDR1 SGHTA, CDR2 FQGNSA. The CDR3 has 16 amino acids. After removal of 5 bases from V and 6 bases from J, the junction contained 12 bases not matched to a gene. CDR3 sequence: CASSQARAGGRDTQYF. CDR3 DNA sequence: TGTGCCAGCAGCCAGGCCAGAGCGGGGGGCAGGGATACGCAGTATTTT.

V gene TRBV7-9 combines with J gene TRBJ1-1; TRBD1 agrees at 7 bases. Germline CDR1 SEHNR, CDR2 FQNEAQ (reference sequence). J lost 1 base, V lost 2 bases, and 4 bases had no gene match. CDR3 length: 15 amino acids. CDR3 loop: CASSLHDRENTEAFF. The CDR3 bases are TGTGCCAGCAGCTTACATGACAGGGAGAACACTGAAGCTTTCTTT.

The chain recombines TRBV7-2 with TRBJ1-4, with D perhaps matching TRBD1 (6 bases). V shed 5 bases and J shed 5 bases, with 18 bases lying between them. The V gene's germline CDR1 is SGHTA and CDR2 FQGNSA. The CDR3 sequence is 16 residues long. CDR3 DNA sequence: TGTGCCAGCAGCCCTAGGACCCGGGGGGCGAATGAAAAACTGTTTTTT. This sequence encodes CASSPRTRGANEKLFF.

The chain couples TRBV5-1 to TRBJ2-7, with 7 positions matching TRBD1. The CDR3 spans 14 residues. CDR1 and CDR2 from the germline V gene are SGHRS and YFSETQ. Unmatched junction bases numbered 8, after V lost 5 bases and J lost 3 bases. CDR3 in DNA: TGCGCCAGCAGTTACACGGGACAGAACTACGAGCAGTACTTC. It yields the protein CASSYTGQNYEQYF. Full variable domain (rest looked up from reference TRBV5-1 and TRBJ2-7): KAGVTQTPRYLIKTRGQQVTLSCSPISGHRSVSWYQQTPGQGLQFLFEYFSETQRNKGNFPGRFSGRQFSNSRSEMNVSTLELGDSALYLCASSYTGQNYEQYFGPGTRLTVT.

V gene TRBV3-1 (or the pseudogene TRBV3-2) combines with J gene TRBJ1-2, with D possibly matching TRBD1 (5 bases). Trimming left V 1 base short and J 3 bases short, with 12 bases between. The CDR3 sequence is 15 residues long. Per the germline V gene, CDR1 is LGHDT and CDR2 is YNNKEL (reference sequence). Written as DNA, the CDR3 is TGTGCCAGCAGCCAAGTGTCAGGGCGGTACTATGGCTACACCTTC. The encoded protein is CASSQVSGRYYGYTF.